Listed below are T cell receptor beta chains from one sample, sequenced in a study of blood T cell repertoires in COVID-19. Measured with immunoSEQ multiplex PCR; TCRdb has only the in-frame clones, and not every one. The sample carries hundreds of thousands of clones, 88% recorded once. The sequenced material came from PBMCs or T cells enriched from blood (not recorded which). These receptors were obtained from a woman aged 55-69 years in a cohort exposed to, infected with or recovered from COVID-19 (not recorded which). Both conserved end residues are part of each CDR3. The order of the fields is J gene, V gene, D gene, clone size, CDR3 DNA, CDR3 protein. D genes are given only for firm matches. Where a row states a size, it is once, few, many or the class of an expanded clone; other rows omit it.

TRBJ2-1 TRBV27 NA many TGTGCCAGCAGAACAACAGGGCGGGCTCTCTCCTACAATGAGCAGTTCTTC CASRTTGRALSYNEQFF
TRBJ2-1 TRBV7-8 TRBD2 NA TGTGCCAGCAGCTTACGGTCCGGGGGGAGCTCCTACAATGAGCAGTTCTTC CASSLRSGGSSYNEQFF
TRBJ1-1 TRBV25-1 NA NA TGTGCCAGCAACGGGTTTTCGACTGAAGCTTTCTTT CASNGFSTEAFF
TRBJ1-1 TRBV4-3 NA once TGCGCCAGCAGCCAAGATAGGGGTAGAAGCGCTGAAGCTTTCTTT CASSQDRGRSAEAFF
TRBJ2-1 TRBV10-3 NA NA TGTGCCATCAGCCCACTAGCACTGGAGCAGTTCTTC CAISPLALEQFF
TRBJ1-2 TRBV5-4 NA NA TGTGCCAGCAGCTTGAGGAGCAGCATTTATGGCTACACCTTC CASSLRSSIYGYTF
TRBJ1-5 TRBV27 NA NA TGTGCCAGCAGAGTCGACAGAGCTGCAAATCAGCCCCAGCATTTT CASRVDRAANQPQHF
TRBJ2-1 TRBV7-9 TRBD2 NA TGTGCCAGCAGCTTCCCCAATCGCGGTAGCGGGAGTGTCCAAGTTGAGCAGTTCTTC CASSFPNRGSGSVQVEQFF
TRBJ2-2 TRBV10-1 TRBD1 NA TGCGCCAGCAGGGACAGGCCGAACACCGGGGAGCTGTTTTTT CASRDRPNTGELFF
TRBJ1-2 TRBV27 TRBD1 NA TGTGCCAGCAGGGCCCCCGGCAGGGGGCCTGGCTACACCTTC CASRAPGRGPGYTF
TRBJ2-7 TRBV19 NA NA TGTGCCAGTAGTATCCTAGCTTCGGGCTACGAGCAGTACTTC CASSILASGYEQYF
TRBJ1-2 TRBV21-1 NA NA TGTGCCAGCAGCAAAGTGAGGAGGGAAAGGGACTATGGCTACACCTTC CASSKVRRERDYGYTF
TRBJ1-1 TRBV4-2 TRBD1 NA TGTGCCAGCAGCCAAGAAACAGGGGGCTTAACTGAAGCTTTCTTT CASSQETGGLTEAFF
TRBJ2-3 TRBV27 TRBD2 NA TGTGCCAGCAGCCTCCGGGACTACCCAACTAGCACAGATACGCAGTATTTT CASSLRDYPTSTDTQYF
TRBJ2-1 TRBV18 TRBD2 few TGTGCCAATCGGAAGGGACTAGCGGGAATCGACAATGAGCAGTTCTTC CANRKGLAGIDNEQFF
TRBJ2-7 TRBV11-1 TRBD1 NA TGTGCCAGCAGCTTATTCCAGGGGGACAACGAGCAGTACTTC CASSLFQGDNEQYF
TRBJ2-7 TRBV18 TRBD1 once TGTGCCAGCTCACCGGGGACAGGGCCTAACTACGAGCAGTACTTC CASSPGTGPNYEQYF
TRBJ2-1 TRBV20-1 TRBD1 NA TGCAGTGCTGGCCGACAGGGGGCGCAGTTCTTC CSAGRQGAQFF
TRBJ2-4 TRBV19 TRBD1 NA TGTGCCAGTAGTATGACCGGGACAGGGGCAAAAAACATTCAGTACTTC CASSMTGTGAKNIQYF
TRBJ2-1 TRBV10-3 TRBD2 NA TGTGCCATCAGTTTCGGGACTAGCGGGAACTCGAATGAGCAGTTCTTC CAISFGTSGNSNEQFF
TRBJ2-7 TRBV7-8 NA NA TGTGCCAGCAGCTCCAGGCTTGCCTACGAGCAGTACTTC CASSSRLAYEQYF
TRBJ2-1 TRBV7-3 NA once TGTGCCAGCAGCTTAAACCCCGCGGGGAGGAATGAGCAGTTCTTC CASSLNPAGRNEQFF
TRBJ1-1 TRBV5-6 TRBD1 NA TGTGCCAGCAGCCGACAGGGTTGGACTGAAGCTTTCTTT CASSRQGWTEAFF
TRBJ1-2 TRBV15 NA NA TGTGCCACCAGCAGCACTGGGAGAGGAGTCGCTAACTATGGCTACACCTTC CATSSTGRGVANYGYTF
TRBJ1-1 TRBV4-1 TRBD1 NA TGCGCCAGCAGCCAAGGACAGGGAATGAACACTGAAGCTTTCTTT CASSQGQGMNTEAFF
TRBJ2-7 TRBV7-9 TRBD1 NA TGTGCCAGCAGCGCTTCATATGGGACAGGGTCCGACGAGCAGTACTTC CASSASYGTGSDEQYF
TRBJ2-7 TRBV2 TRBD2 NA TGTGCCAGCAGTGAAGACACTAGCGTAAGCTACGAGCAGTACTTC CASSEDTSVSYEQYF
TRBJ2-1 TRBV30 TRBD1 NA TGTGCCTGGAAAATGACAGGGACGGGTGAGCAGTTCTTC CAWKMTGTGEQFF
TRBJ1-1 TRBV7-2 NA NA TGTGCCAGCAGCTCAAGGGGGGGGTTGAACACTGAAGCTTTCTTT CASSSRGGLNTEAFF
TRBJ1-1 TRBV4-3 NA NA TGCGCCAGCAGCCAAGATAGCGGGGCCGTACTTTGGGCTTTCTTT CASSQDSGAVLWAFF
TRBJ2-7 TRBV19 NA NA TGTGCCAGTAGTATAGGAGCACCACCTTCCTACGAGCAGTACTTC CASSIGAPPSYEQYF
TRBJ2-3 TRBV30 TRBD2 NA TGTGCCTGGAGTGTAGGAGTAAGCGGGAGTGGCACAGATACGCAGTATTTT CAWSVGVSGSGTDTQYF
TRBJ2-1 TRBV3-1/TRBV3-2 TRBD2 NA TGTGCCAGCAGCCAAGATTCCAGCGGGAGGGAAAATGAGCAGTTCTTC CASSQDSSGRENEQFF
TRBJ2-7 TRBV27 TRBD2 NA TGTGCCAGCAGTTTCCGGGGACTAGCGAGGGAGCAGTACTTC CASSFRGLAREQYF
TRBJ2-1 TRBV24-1 TRBD2 NA TGTGCCACCAGTGAAACTCGGACGGGGGGGAGTGAGCAGTTCTTC CATSETRTGGSEQFF
TRBJ2-2 TRBV27 NA NA TGTGCCAGCAGTTTTCGGGCCGGGGAGCTGTTTTTT CASSFRAGELFF
TRBJ1-6 TRBV10-2 TRBD1 NA TGCGCCAGCAGTGATACTAGGACAGGGGGCTATAATTCACCCCTCCACTTT CASSDTRTGGYNSPLHF
TRBJ2-5 TRBV24-1 TRBD2 NA TGTGCCACCAGTGACCCTACTAGCGGGAAAAAGACCCAGTACTTC CATSDPTSGKKTQYF
TRBJ1-1 TRBV6-5 NA NA TGTGCCAGCAGCCCCTCAGGGGCGCCGAGCACTGAAGCTTTCTTT CASSPSGAPSTEAFF
TRBJ2-7 TRBV4-1 NA NA TGCGCCAGCAGCCCTCGACCTAGCTCCTACGAGCAGTACTTC CASSPRPSSYEQYF
TRBJ2-2 TRBV15 TRBD2 NA TGTGCCACCAGCTTCCGACTAGCGGGAGAGTCCGGGGAGCTGTTTTTT CATSFRLAGESGELFF
TRBJ1-4 TRBV5-1 TRBD1 NA TGCGCCAGCAGCTCCACCACAGGGGGCGGTGGTGAAAAACTGTTTTTT CASSSTTGGGGEKLFF
TRBJ2-1 TRBV7-3 TRBD2 NA TGTGCCAGCAGCCTGCACCTAGCGGGTGAGCAGTTCTTC CASSLHLAGEQFF
TRBJ1-6 TRBV28 TRBD1 NA TGTGCCAGCAGTACCGAGGGGGCAGGAGATTCACCCCTCCACTTT CASSTEGAGDSPLHF
TRBJ2-2 TRBV21-1 NA NA TGTGCCAGCAGCAAGTTTTCCTTATTACAGGGGAGATCGACCGGGGAGCTGTTTTTT CASSKFSLLQGRSTGELFF
TRBJ2-7 TRBV25-1 NA NA TGTGCCAGCAGTAAGGGGGGGTCCTACGAGCAGTACTTC CASSKGGSYEQYF
TRBJ2-1 TRBV19 TRBD1 few TGTGCCAGCATGGGACCCCTGGGACAGGGGGCATCGAGGTCCTACAATGAGCAGTTCTTC CASMGPLGQGASRSYNEQFF
TRBJ2-1 TRBV6-2/TRBV6-3 TRBD2 few TGTGCCAGCAGTTACGACCTGTGGCGGGAGGGGTGGTCGGATGAGCAGTTCTTC CASSYDLWREGWSDEQFF
TRBJ2-7 TRBV20-1 NA NA TGCAGCTCAGGGGTTTACGAGCAGTACTTC CSSGVYEQYF
TRBJ2-3 TRBV7-3 TRBD2 NA TGTGCCAGCAGCTTAGCGGGAGGGGTAGTAGATACGCAGTATTTT CASSLAGGVVDTQYF
TRBJ1-6 TRBV10-1 NA NA TGCGCCAGCAGTGAGTCGGCAGGGGTTAATTCACCCCTCCACTTT CASSESAGVNSPLHF
TRBJ2-7 TRBV7-3 TRBD1 NA TGTGCCAGCAGTCACTCCGGGACAGGGATTCACGAGCAGTACTTC CASSHSGTGIHEQYF
TRBJ2-7 TRBV7-9 TRBD1 NA TGTGCCAGCAGCTTCTTAGGCGGGACAGGGGTCTCCTACGAGCAGTACTTC CASSFLGGTGVSYEQYF
TRBJ1-2 TRBV4-2 NA NA TGTGCCAGCAGCCAAGATTGGACAGTCTATGGCTACACCTTC CASSQDWTVYGYTF
TRBJ2-7 TRBV3-1/TRBV3-2 NA NA TGTGCCAGCAGCCAAGGGGCAGGGCACGAGCAGTACTTC CASSQGAGHEQYF